Here is one T cell receptor (beta chain) with its context. This entry is derived from a study of control samples from healthy donors and cancer patients. Measured with immunoSEQ multiplex PCR; TCRdb has only the in-frame clones, and not every one. In the table there are approximately 80,000 clones, roughly 91% of which are singletons. The sequence was obtained from a man aged 30 to 45 in good health. The sequenced sample consisted of blood.

The CDR3 sequence is CASSQLGTKAYEQYF. CDR3 sequence (DNA): TGTGCCAGCAGCCAACTAGGGACAAAGGCCTACGAGCAGTACTTC. This rearrangement joins TRBV14 to TRBJ2-7, with a possible D match to TRBD1 (6 bases). The CDR3 is 15 residues long. V lost 2 bases to trimming and J lost 2 bases, with 13 bases between them. Germline CDR1 SGHDN, CDR2 FVKESK.